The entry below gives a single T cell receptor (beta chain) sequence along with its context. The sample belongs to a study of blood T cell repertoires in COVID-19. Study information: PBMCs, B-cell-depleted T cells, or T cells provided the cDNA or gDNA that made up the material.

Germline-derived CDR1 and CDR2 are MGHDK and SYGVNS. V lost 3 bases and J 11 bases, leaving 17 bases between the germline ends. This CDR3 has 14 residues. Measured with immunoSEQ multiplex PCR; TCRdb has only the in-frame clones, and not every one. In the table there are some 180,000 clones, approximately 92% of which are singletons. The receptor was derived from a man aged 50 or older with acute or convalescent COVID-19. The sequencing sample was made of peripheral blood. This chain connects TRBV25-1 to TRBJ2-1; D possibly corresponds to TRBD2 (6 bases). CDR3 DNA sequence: TGTGCCAGCAGTGACTCGGGACTGCTAAGAAAGCAGTTCTTC. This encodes CASSDSGLLRKQFF.